Described below is a single T cell receptor beta chain sequence and its context. The table came from immunoSEQ multiplex PCR; TCRdb's copy has only in-frame clones and leaves some out. This sample yields about 190,000 clones, of which approximately 84% are seen a single time; about 5.1% belongs to the top ten. This record comes from a study of blood T cell repertoires in COVID-19. What was sequenced was peripheral blood. The TCR was taken from a woman aged 70-85 years with active or convalescent COVID-19.

CDR3 region: CASRFGAGELFF. The CDR3 DNA reads as TGTGCCAGCCGGTTTGGTGCCGGGGAGCTGTTTTTT. The chain has TRBV3-1 (or the pseudogene TRBV3-2) and TRBJ2-2, with no clear D. CDR3 length: 12 residues. CDR1 is LGHDT and CDR2 is YNNKEL in the germline V gene (reference sequence). V lost 8 bases and J lost 6, with 10 bases in between.